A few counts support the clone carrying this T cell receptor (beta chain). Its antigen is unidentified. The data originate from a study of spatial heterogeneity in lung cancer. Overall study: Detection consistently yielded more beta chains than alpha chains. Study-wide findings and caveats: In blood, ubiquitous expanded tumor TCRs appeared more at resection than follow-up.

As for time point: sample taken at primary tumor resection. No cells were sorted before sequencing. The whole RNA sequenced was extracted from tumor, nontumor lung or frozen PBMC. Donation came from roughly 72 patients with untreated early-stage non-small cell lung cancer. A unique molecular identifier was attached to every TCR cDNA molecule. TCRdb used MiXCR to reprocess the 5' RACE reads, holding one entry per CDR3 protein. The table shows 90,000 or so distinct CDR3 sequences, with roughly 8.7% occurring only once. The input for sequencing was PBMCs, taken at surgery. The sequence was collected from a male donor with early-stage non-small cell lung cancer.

CDR3 region: CASSFRTGVAYEQYF. Written as DNA, the CDR3 is TGCGCCAGCAGCTTCAGGACAGGGGTGGCCTACGAGCAGTACTTC. V is TRBV5-1 and J is TRBJ2-7; 9 nucleotides agree with TRBD1. J gave up 2 bases and V 2 bases, and 5 bases lay outside the gene matches. The CDR3 contains 15 residues. Germline V gene data show CDR1 as SGHRS and CDR2 as YFSETQ.